This record concerns one TCR beta chain sequence. Tregs were sorted as CD4+CD25+CD127-/low cells. Each CDR3 protein is one row after TCRdb ran MiXCR on the 5' RACE reads. The sample lists approximately 7,100 distinct CDR3 sequences, around 72% occurring once. The CDR3 length is 14 residues. The V and J ends lost 6 bases and 0 bases, in that order; junction bases with no gene match: 5. Germline CDR1 MDHEN, CDR2 SYDVKM. This clonotype was obtained from a female donor with breast cancer. Sequenced: tumor-infiltrating Tregs sorted from the breast tumor. The V gene is TRBV28, the J gene TRBJ2-7; 7 bases match TRBD1. This chain's CDR3 is CASRGRGSSYEQYF. In DNA, the CDR3 is TGTGCCAGCAGGGGCAGGGGGAGCTCCTACGAGCAGTACTTC.